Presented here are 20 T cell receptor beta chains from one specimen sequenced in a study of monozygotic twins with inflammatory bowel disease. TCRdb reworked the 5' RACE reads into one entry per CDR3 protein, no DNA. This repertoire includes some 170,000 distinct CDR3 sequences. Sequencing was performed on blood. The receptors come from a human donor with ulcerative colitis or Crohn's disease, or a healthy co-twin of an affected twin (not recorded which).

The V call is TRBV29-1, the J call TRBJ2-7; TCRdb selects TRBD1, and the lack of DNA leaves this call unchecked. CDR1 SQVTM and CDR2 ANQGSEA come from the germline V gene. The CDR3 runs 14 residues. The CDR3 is CSVTGKGSSYEQYF.

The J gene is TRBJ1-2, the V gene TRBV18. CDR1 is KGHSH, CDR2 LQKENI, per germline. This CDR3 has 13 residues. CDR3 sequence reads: CASSPPTNYGYTF.

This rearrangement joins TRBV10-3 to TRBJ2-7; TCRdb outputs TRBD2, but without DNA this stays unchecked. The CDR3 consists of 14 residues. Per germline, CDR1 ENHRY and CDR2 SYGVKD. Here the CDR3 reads CAISEPSRVHEQYF.

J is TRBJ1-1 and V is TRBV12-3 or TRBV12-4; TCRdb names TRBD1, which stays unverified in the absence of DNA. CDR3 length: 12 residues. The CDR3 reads CASSPSDREAFF.

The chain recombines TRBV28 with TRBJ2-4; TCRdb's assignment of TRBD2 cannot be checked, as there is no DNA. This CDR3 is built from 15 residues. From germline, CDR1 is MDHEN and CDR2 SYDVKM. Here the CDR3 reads CASSFPSRAKNIQYF.

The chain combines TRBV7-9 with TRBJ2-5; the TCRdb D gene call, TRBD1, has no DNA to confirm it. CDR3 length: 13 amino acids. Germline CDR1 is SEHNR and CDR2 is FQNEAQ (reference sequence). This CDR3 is CASSLITGETQYF.

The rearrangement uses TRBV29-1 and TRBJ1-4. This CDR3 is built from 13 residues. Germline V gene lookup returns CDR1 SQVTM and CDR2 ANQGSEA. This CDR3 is CSVGGGVFEKLFF.

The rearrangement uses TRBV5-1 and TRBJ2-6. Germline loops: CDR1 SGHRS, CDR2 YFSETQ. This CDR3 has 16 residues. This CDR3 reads CASSLGTGSGANVLTF.

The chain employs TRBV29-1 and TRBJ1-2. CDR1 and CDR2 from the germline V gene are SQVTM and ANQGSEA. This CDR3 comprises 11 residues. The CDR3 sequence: CSVGEGHGYTF.

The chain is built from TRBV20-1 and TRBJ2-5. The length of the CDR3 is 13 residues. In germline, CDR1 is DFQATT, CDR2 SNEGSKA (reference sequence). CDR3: CSARGVMGETQYF.

The CDR3 loop is CASSLLLDRGEKLFF. J is TRBJ1-4 and V is TRBV7-8; absent DNA, TCRdb's TRBD1 call cannot be checked. CDR1 and CDR2 from the germline V gene are SGHVS and FQNEAQ. The CDR3 totals 15 residues. The entire variable domain, with the rest obtained from reference TRBV7-8 and TRBJ1-4, is as follows: GAGVSQSPRYKVAKRGQDVALRCDPISGHVSLFWYQQALGQGPEFLTYFQNEAQLDKSGLPSDRFFAERPEGSVSTLKIQRTQQEDSAVYLCASSLLLDRGEKLFFGSGTQLSVL.

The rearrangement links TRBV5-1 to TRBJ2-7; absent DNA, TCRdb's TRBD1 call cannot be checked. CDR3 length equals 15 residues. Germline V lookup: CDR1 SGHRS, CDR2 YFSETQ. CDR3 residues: CASSAGGPSGYEQYF.

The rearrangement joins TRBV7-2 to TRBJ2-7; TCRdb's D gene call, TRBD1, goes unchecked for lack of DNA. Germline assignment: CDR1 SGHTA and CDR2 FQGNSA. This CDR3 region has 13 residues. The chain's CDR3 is CASSWDIPYEQYF.

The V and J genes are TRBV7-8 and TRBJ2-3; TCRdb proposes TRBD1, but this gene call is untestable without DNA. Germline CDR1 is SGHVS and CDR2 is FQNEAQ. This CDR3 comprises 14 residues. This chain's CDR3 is CASSPDRGQDTQYF.

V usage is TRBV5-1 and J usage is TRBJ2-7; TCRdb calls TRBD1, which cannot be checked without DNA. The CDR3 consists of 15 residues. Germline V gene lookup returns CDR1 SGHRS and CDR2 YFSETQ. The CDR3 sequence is CASSLAQGANYEQYF.

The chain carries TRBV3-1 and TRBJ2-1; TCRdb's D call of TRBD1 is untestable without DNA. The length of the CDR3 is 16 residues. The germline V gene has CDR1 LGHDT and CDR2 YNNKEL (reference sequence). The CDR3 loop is CASSHLSGTGAREQFF.

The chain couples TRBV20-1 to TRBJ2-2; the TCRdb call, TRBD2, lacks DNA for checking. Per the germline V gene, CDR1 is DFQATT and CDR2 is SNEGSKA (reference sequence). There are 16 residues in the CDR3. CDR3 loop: CSARATSGGAPGELFF.

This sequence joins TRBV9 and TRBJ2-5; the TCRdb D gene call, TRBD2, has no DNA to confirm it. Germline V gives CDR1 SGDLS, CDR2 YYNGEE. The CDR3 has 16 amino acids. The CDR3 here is CASSGNIAGGGETQYF.

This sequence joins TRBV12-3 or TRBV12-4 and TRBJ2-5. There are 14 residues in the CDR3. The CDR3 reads CASSLRSRRETQYF.

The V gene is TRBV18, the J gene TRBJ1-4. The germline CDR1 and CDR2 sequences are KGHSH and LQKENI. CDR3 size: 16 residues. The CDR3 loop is CASSPYRHATNEKLFF. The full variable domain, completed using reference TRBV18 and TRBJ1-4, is NAGVMQNPRHLVRRRGQEARLRCSPMKGHSHVYWYRQLPEEGLKFMVYLQKENIIDESGMPKERFSAEFPKEGPSILRIQQVVRGDSAAYFCASSPYRHATNEKLFFGSGTQLSVL.